The present T cell receptor (beta chain) was sequenced within a study of shared clonotypes between healthy human individuals. Germline V gives CDR1 SGHRS, CDR2 YFSETQ. V gave up 2 bases and J gave up 7 bases; unmatched junction bases: 9. The CDR3 consists of 15 residues. Donors were healthy HIV-negative adults without recently reported acute infections or vaccinations. For this clone: Its antigen is undetermined.

The study, taken as a whole, reports: Among donors, the sharing of clonotypes was expected to be influenced by sequencing depth. The naive CD4 repertoires of several donors were compared, and around 4.7% of clonotypes were shared.

Some clones are missing from TCRdb's copy, which holds only in-frame ones; the method was immunoSEQ multiplex PCR. Of approximately 980,000 clones in the sample, around three quarters are singletons; the top ten hold about 1.5%. Sequences were obtained from memory CD4+ T cells sorted from blood. Subset indicated: CD45RA-negative fraction. This TCR derives from a man aged 18 to 29 in good health. The V call is TRBV5-1, the J call TRBJ1-5; 7 nucleotides match TRBD1. CDR3 protein: CASSLNTGEGQPQHF. For the CDR3, the DNA is TGCGCCAGCAGCTTAAATACAGGGGAAGGCCAGCCCCAGCATTTT.